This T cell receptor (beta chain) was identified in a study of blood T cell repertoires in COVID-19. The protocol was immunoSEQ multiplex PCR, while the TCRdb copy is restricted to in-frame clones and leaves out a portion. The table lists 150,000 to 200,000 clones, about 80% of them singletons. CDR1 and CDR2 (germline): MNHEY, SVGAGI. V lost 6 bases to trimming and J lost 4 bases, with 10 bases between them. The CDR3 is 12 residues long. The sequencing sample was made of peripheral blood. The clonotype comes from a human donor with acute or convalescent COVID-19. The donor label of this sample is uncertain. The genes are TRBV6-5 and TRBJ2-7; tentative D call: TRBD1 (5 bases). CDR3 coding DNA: TGTGCCAGCAGAGGACATTTATACGAGCAGTACTTC. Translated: CASRGHLYEQYF.